A single sample is the source of the 4 T cell receptor beta chains below, sequenced in a study of blood T cell repertoires in COVID-19. Profiled with immunoSEQ multiplex PCR; TCRdb holds only in-frame clones, not every one. The data show roughly 280,000 clones, around four fifths seen once. The source material was peripheral blood. The receptors here all came from a man aged 55 to 70 with acute or convalescent COVID-19.

This chain joins TRBV7-9 and TRBJ2-5; 10 bases are shared with TRBD2. Germline V CDR1 and CDR2: SEHNR, FQNEAQ (reference sequence). This CDR3 has 16 amino acids. V gave up 1 base and J gave up 5 bases; unmatched junction bases: 7. The CDR3 region has the DNA TGTGCCAGCAGCTTAGGGCTGGGGACTAGCGAGGAGACCCAGTACTTC. As protein: CASSLGLGTSEETQYF.

The CDR3 DNA follows: TGTGCCAGCAGCCAAGCTAGCGGGGGAGCAGAGACCCAGTACTTC. This sequence encodes CASSQASGGAETQYF. V usage is TRBV3-1 (or the pseudogene TRBV3-2) and J usage is TRBJ2-5; 10 nucleotides align to TRBD2. Germline trimming cut 1 base from V and 4 bases from J; bases unmatched to any gene: 3. This CDR3 contains 15 residues. Germline-derived CDR1 and CDR2 are LGHDT and YNNKEL (reference sequence).

V gene TRBV5-5 combines with J gene TRBJ2-5, with 9 bases fitting TRBD1. In germline, CDR1 is SGHKS, CDR2 YYEKEE (reference sequence). Germline trimming cut 5 bases from V and 4 bases from J; bases unmatched to any gene: 6. CDR3 size: 14 residues. The CDR3 protein is CASSQGQGRETQYF. The CDR3 DNA follows: TGTGCCAGCAGTCAGGGACAGGGAAGAGAGACCCAGTACTTC.

The CDR3 sequence is CASNSLGGATDEQYF. CDR3 coding DNA: TGTGCCAGCAATTCCTTAGGGGGGGCGACCGACGAGCAGTACTTC. The gene calls are TRBV28 and TRBJ2-7, with a tentative D call TRBD2 (7 bases). The CDR3 totals 15 residues. Germline values: CDR1 MDHEN, CDR2 SYDVKM. Trimming removed 7 bases from V and 5 bases from J, with 21 bases in between.